The present entry profiles one T cell receptor (beta chain) with its context. The antigen is unknown. Assay used: immunoSEQ multiplex PCR; TCRdb lists only in-frame clones, some missing. Seen here are about 90,000 clones, about 88% observed once, and the top ten hold around 6%. This sample stems from a study of T cell responses to AZD1222 COVID-19 vaccine. Study-wide findings and caveats: Seropositive status at baseline applied to only a handful of AZD1222 recipients. A reported finding is that nearly half of spike-specific TCRs target unmutated variant regions.

The CDR3 has 12 residues. Source: peripheral blood, taken 28 days after the second AZD1222 dose. The rearrangement uses TRBV12-3 or TRBV12-4 and TRBJ1-3, with D unresolved. The sequence derives from an adult who received the AZD1222 COVID-19 vaccine. The CDR3 bases are TGTGCTATGGAGAGCTCTGGAAACACCATATATTTT. Residues: CAMESSGNTIYF.